Listed here are 32 T cell receptor beta chains from one sample, sequenced in a study of CD8+CD57+ T cells in acquired aplastic anemia. The TCR beta profiling, which covered VDJ combination and CDR3 sequence, was carried out using genomic DNA as the template. TCRdb independently ran MiXCR on the reads; one entry per CDR3 protein. The table shows hundreds of thousands of distinct CDR3 sequences, with roughly 64% occurring only once. Sample: sorted CD4+, CD8+, or CD8+CD57+ T cells (not recorded which) from PBMCs. All receptors derive from a human donor in good health, serving as a control.

In the case of this clonotype: Since a much larger clone is just one base distant, this may be a read error. The rearrangement links TRBV7-2 to TRBJ2-5; tentatively, D is TRBD1 (5 bases). Trimming removed 6 bases from V and 11 bases from J, with 22 bases in between. Germline V gene sequence: CDR1 SGHTA, CDR2 FQGNSA. The CDR3 length is 14 residues. As DNA, the CDR3 is TGTGCCAGCAGTCCAGGGTGGGGTAGTGATGAGCAGTACTTC. Translated, it gives CASSPGWGSDEQYF.

The rearrangement joins TRBV9 to TRBJ1-6; D call uncertain. Germline V CDR1 and CDR2: SGDLS, YYNGEE. This CDR3 is 17 amino acids long. Trimming left V 4 bases short and J 11 bases short, with 25 bases between. DNA of the CDR3: TGTGCCAGCAGCTTAATAGGGCAGCTTGGAACTGAAGCACCCCTCCACTTT. Translating gives CASSLIGQLGTEAPLHF.

The count of this clonotype is one. The V and J genes are TRBV4-1 and TRBJ1-6; D gene uncertain. With 1 base removed from V and 6 bases from J, the gap between germline ends came to 10 bases. The CDR3 has 15 residues. Germline V gene sequence: CDR1 MGHRA, CDR2 YSYEKL. CDR3 sequence (DNA): TGCGCCAGCAGCCAAGCTAGGGCAGTTAATTCACCCCTCCACTTT. Encoded protein: CASSQARAVNSPLHF.

The CDR3 region is CSAPGANEQWANSPLHF. In DNA form, the CDR3 reads TGCAGTGCCCCAGGGGCAAATGAGCAGTGGGCTAATTCACCCCTCCACTTT. The rearrangement joins TRBV20-1 to TRBJ1-6, with D maybe TRBD1 (6 bases). V was clipped by 6 bases and J by 6 bases, with 24 bases between them. Per germline, CDR1 DFQATT and CDR2 SNEGSKA (reference sequence). The CDR3 totals 17 residues.

The chain uses TRBV25-1 and TRBJ1-1; D not certain. The CDR3 is 13 amino acids. The germline gives CDR1 MGHDK, CDR2 SYGVNS. The V end was cut by 4 bases, the J end by 5 bases, with 11 bases between. CDR3 nucleotide sequence: TGTGCCAGCAGTGTAGGAGGGAAAACTGAAGCTTTCTTT. Its protein product is CASSVGGKTEAFF. The full variable domain, with the rest looked up from reference TRBV25-1 and TRBJ1-1, is EADIYQTPRYLVIGTGKKITLECSQTMGHDKMYWYQQDPGMELHLIHYSYGVNSTEKGDLSSESTVSRIRTEHFPLTLESARPSHTSQYLCASSVGGKTEAFFGQGTRLTVV.

The gene calls are TRBV7-2 and TRBJ2-3; 11 positions match TRBD2. Germline V lookup: CDR1 SGHTA, CDR2 FQGNSA. The CDR3 runs 18 residues. The J segment lost 4 bases and the V segment lost 6 bases, leaving 15 bases of the junction unmatched. Here the CDR3 DNA reads TGTGCCAGCAGTACGGGAACGACTAGCGGGGCTATCTCAGATACGCAGTATTTT. Amino acid sequence: CASSTGTTSGAISDTQYF.

Worth noting for this clonotype: A read error may explain this, as a much larger clone is one base away. The V gene is TRBV14, the J gene TRBJ1-1; unclear D gene. The CDR3 totals 13 residues. Germline loops: CDR1 SGHDN, CDR2 FVKESK. The CDR3 bases are TGTGCCAGCAGCCAAGATTACCTATCTGAAGCTCTCTTT. This translates into CASSQDYLSEALF.

This clonotype was detected once. The chain couples TRBV6-1 to TRBJ1-2, with a tentative D call TRBD1 (6 bases). CDR1 is MNHNS and CDR2 is SASEGT in the germline V gene. This CDR3 spans 13 amino acids. The V gene lost 6 bases and the J gene lost 1 base, with 9 bases spanning the gap. CDR3 in DNA: TGTGCCAGCAGAGCCAGGGGTAACTATGGCTACACCTTC. This gives the protein CASRARGNYGYTF.

Ten or more counts support this clonotype. The rearrangement links TRBV7-9 to TRBJ1-6; TRBD1 matches at 9 bases. This CDR3 contains 14 residues. J was trimmed by 7 bases and V by 7 bases; bases with no gene match: 5. Germline values: CDR1 SEHNR, CDR2 FQNEAQ (reference sequence). As DNA, the CDR3 is TGTGCCAGCATCCCGGGACAGGGAAATTCACCCCTCCACTTT. This codes for CASIPGQGNSPLHF.

The chain carries TRBV14 and TRBJ2-7; 12 bases map to TRBD2. Trimming at V came to 3 bases and at J to 7 bases, leaving 10 bases not matched to a gene. This CDR3 comprises 16 residues. Germline CDR1 reads SGHDN; CDR2 reads FVKESK. The CDR3 bases are TGTGCCAGCAGCCACAAAGCTCTAGCGGGGGGGGAAGAGCAGTACTTC. Translated, it gives CASSHKALAGGEEQYF.

This clonotype was found many times. This chain uses TRBV7-8 with TRBJ1-4, with D hard to call. This CDR3 comprises 13 residues. The V gene lost 3 bases and the J gene lost 4 bases, with 6 bases spanning the gap. Germline CDR1 reads SGHVS; CDR2 reads FQNEAQ. CDR3 amino acids: CASSLGINEKLFF. The CDR3 DNA sequence: TGTGCCAGCAGCTTGGGAATTAATGAAAAACTGTTTTTT. Drawing the rest from reference TRBV7-8 and TRBJ1-4, the complete variable domain is GAGVSQSPRYKVAKRGQDVALRCDPISGHVSLFWYQQALGQGPEFLTYFQNEAQLDKSGLPSDRFFAERPEGSVSTLKIQRTQQEDSAVYLCASSLGINEKLFFGSGTQLSVL.

Points on this clonotype: This sequence may be a read error, since a much larger clone differs from it by one base. V is TRBV2 and J is TRBJ2-1; D is unresolved. CDR3 length equals 17 residues. V lost 4 bases and J 0 bases, leaving 16 bases between the germline ends. Germline V gene sequence: CDR1 SNHLY, CDR2 FYNNEI. CDR3 in DNA: TGTGCCAGCAGTGCCTACCTGACAAGACACTCCTACAATGAGCAGTTCTTC. Amino acids: CASSAYLTRHSYNEQFF.

This clonotype was seen many times. The chain carries TRBV6-5 and TRBJ2-1; D possibly corresponds to TRBD2 (5 bases). The CDR3 sequence is 13 residues long. V dropped 10 bases and J dropped 8 bases, with 18 bases sitting between them. The germline V gene encodes CDR1 MNHEY and CDR2 SVGAGI. This CDR3 is CATRLGRSDEQFF. CDR3 DNA: TGTGCCACCCGCCTAGGGAGATCCGATGAGCAGTTCTTC.

This chain links TRBV5-1 with TRBJ2-5, with TRBD2 matching over 11 bases. CDR3 length equals 16 residues. CDR1 and CDR2 (germline): SGHRS, YFSETQ. V dropped 0 bases and J dropped 5; count of bases not matched to a gene: 6. The CDR3 spells CASSLELAGVRETQYF. DNA of the CDR3: TGCGCCAGCAGCTTGGAACTAGCGGGGGTTCGGGAGACCCAGTACTTC.

This clonotype was seen ten or more times. The chain employs TRBV6-6 and TRBJ1-2, with a possible D match to TRBD1 (6 bases). The CDR3 is made up of 15 amino acids. The V end was cut by 5 bases, the J end by 4 bases, with 17 bases between. CDR1 and CDR2 (germline): MNHNY, SVGAGI (reference sequence). Here the CDR3 DNA reads TGTGCCAGCAGTACCGGTGATTGGGGGGCCTATGGCTACACCTTC. The encoded protein is CASSTGDWGAYGYTF.

This chain connects TRBV20-1 to TRBJ2-1; tentative D call: TRBD2 (6 bases). The CDR3 is 13 amino acids. CDR1 and CDR2 (germline): DFQATT, SNEGSKA (reference sequence). With 6 bases removed from V and 5 bases from J, the gap between germline ends came to 14 bases. The CDR3: CSAGRGRHNEQFF. The DNA for the CDR3 is TGCAGTGCAGGGCGGGGCAGGCACAATGAGCAGTTCTTC.

A word on this clonotype: This may be a read error: a much more frequent sequence differs by one nucleotide. A read error is likely, as this CDR3 ends without the conserved phenylalanine or tryptophan. The rearrangement uses TRBV6-5 and TRBJ1-1, with D hard to call. Germline CDR1 and CDR2: MNHEY and SVGAGI. Trimming removed 5 bases from V and 4 bases from J, with 14 bases in between. The CDR3 has 14 residues. CDR3 in DNA: TGTGCCAGCAGTGATAACCCGGACCGCACTGAAGCTTTCTCT. As protein: CASSDNPDRTEAFS.

The count of this clonotype is one. This chain links TRBV5-1 with TRBJ2-5; 7 nucleotides align to TRBD2. In germline, CDR1 is SGHRS, CDR2 YFSETQ. There are 16 residues in the CDR3. The V gene end was trimmed by 4 bases and the J gene end by 6 bases; junction bases not matched to a gene: 15. The CDR3 DNA reads as TGCGCCAGCAGCCCCCAAACGGCGGGGGAGCCCCAGACCCAGTACTTC. Amino acid sequence: CASSPQTAGEPQTQYF.

On this clonotype: Compared with germline, one end of the junction differs, possibly owing to a read error. The chain combines TRBV10-2 with TRBJ1-2; 7 bases map to TRBD1. This CDR3 is 14 amino acids long. Germline V CDR1 and CDR2: WSHSY, SAAADI. The CDR3 protein is CASSTGQRYYDHSF. The CDR3 DNA follows: TGTGCCAGCAGCACGGGACAGCGCTACTATGACCACTCCTTC.

Points on this clonotype: The junction differs from germline at one of its ends, possibly a read error. V and J are TRBV10-1 and TRBJ1-4, with D possibly matching TRBD1 (5 bases). Germline CDR1 is WNHNN and CDR2 is SYGVQD (reference sequence). This CDR3 is built from 14 residues. The CDR3 is CASSYGKGKGTPSF. CDR3 bases: TGCGCCAGCAGTTACGGGAAGGGGAAGGGAACACCGTCTTTT.

This clonotype was observed at least ten times. The CDR3 DNA is TGTGCCAGCAGCACACGCTGGAGCAATGAGCAGTTCTTC. The encoded protein is CASSTRWSNEQFF. The genes are TRBV11-3 and TRBJ2-1; D is undetermined. The CDR3 runs 13 residues. Germline lookup yields CDR1 SGHNT and CDR2 YENEEA. V lost 5 bases and J 6 bases, leaving 11 bases between the germline ends.

On this clonotype: A read error may account for a junction end that differs from germline. This chain links TRBV7-2 with TRBJ1-4, with D maybe TRBD1 (5 bases). The CDR3 has 14 residues. Germline lookup yields CDR1 SGHTA and CDR2 FQGNSA. DNA for the CDR3: TGTGCCAGCAGAACGACTAGCGGGGGATTAGATACGCAGTTT. Translating gives CASRTTSGGLDTQF.

This clonotype was seen repeatedly, ten times or more. The chain uses TRBV20-1 and TRBJ1-6; perhaps TRBD1 as D (6 bases). The ends were cut back, 3 bases at V and 5 bases at J, with 14 bases in the middle. The CDR3 is 15 amino acids. Germline values: CDR1 DFQATT, CDR2 SNEGSKA (reference sequence). DNA for the CDR3: TGCAGTGCTAGTCGGCCGGGACACCATAATTCACCCCTCCACTTT. It specifies CSASRPGHHNSPLHF.

The J gene is TRBJ2-7, the V gene TRBV7-8; TRBD1 matches at 7 bases. CDR3 length: 15 residues. CDR1 is SGHVS and CDR2 is FQNEAQ in the germline V gene. Trimming at V came to 3 bases and at J to 13 bases, leaving 18 bases not matched to a gene. The CDR3 sequence is CASSFPVDREAFFYF. The CDR3 coding sequence is TGTGCCAGCAGCTTTCCCGTCGACAGGGAAGCTTTCTTTTACTTC.

In its sample, this clonotype was seen many times. The rearrangement joins TRBV12-3 or TRBV12-4 to TRBJ1-2; D gene unclear. This CDR3 comprises 14 residues. V was clipped by 6 bases and J by 4 bases, with 15 bases between them. Here the CDR3 reads CASSPLTSGYGYTF. The CDR3 DNA follows: TGTGCCAGCAGCCCATTAACTTCGGGCTATGGCTACACCTTC.

Many counts were recorded for this clonotype. This chain joins TRBV13 and TRBJ2-7; D possibly matches TRBD1 or TRBD2 (5 bases each). This CDR3 is built from 13 residues. Trimming took 5 bases from V and 2 from J, leaving 10 bases between them. Germline V gene data show CDR1 as PRHDT and CDR2 as FYEKMQ (reference sequence). The CDR3 DNA follows: TGTGCCAGCAGCCCCCCGGGGCCCTACGAGCAGTACTTC. Encoded protein: CASSPPGPYEQYF.

Concerning this clonotype itself: An end of the junction differs from the germline gene, which may be a read error. The rearrangement uses TRBV29-1 and TRBJ1-4; 8 bases map to TRBD1. Looked up from germline, CDR1 is SQVTM and CDR2 is ANQGSEA. The CDR3 sequence is 16 residues long. CDR3 DNA: TGCAGCGTTGAGCTGGGTCAGGGGGCAACTAATGAAAAACTGCTTTTT. Protein sequence: CSVELGQGATNEKLLF.

This clonotype occurred many times. This sequence joins TRBV30 and TRBJ1-1, with a tentative D call TRBD1 (6 bases). Germline V gene data show CDR1 as GTSNPN and CDR2 as SVGIG (reference sequence). This CDR3 comprises 16 residues. The ends were cut back, 6 bases at V and 3 bases at J, with 23 bases in the middle. The CDR3 region is CACPTEGGLLDTEAFF. The CDR3, as DNA: TGTGCCTGCCCAACCGAGGGGGGGCTGTTGGACACTGAAGCTTTCTTT.

The chain uses TRBV4-3 and TRBJ1-1, with D possibly TRBD1 on 6 matching bases. V lost 4 bases, J lost 7 bases, and 13 bases lay in between. Germline V gene sequence: CDR1 LGHNA, CDR2 YSLEER. CDR3 size: 13 residues. In DNA form, the CDR3 reads TGCGCCAGCAGCCGAAGGGGGGATAATGAAGCTTTCTTT. The encoded protein is CASSRRGDNEAFF.

Regarding this clonotype: Compared with germline, one end of the junction differs, possibly owing to a read error. The rearrangement joins TRBV3-1 to TRBJ2-2; a weak D match, TRBD1 (6 bases). Germline CDR1 and CDR2: LGHDT and YNNKEL (reference sequence). The CDR3 totals 14 residues. CDR3 nucleotides: TGTGCCAGCGGCCAAGGGGGTATCACCGGGGAGCTGTTTTTT. This translates into CASGQGGITGELFF.

This clonotype has a count of ten or more. The chain combines TRBV10-3 with TRBJ2-6; the D gene could be TRBD1 or TRBD2 (5 bases each). The CDR3 has 22 amino acids. The V gene lost 2 bases and the J gene lost 0 bases, with 26 bases spanning the gap. The V gene's germline CDR1 is ENHRY and CDR2 SYGVKD. DNA of the CDR3: TGTGCCATCAGTGAGCTAAGCCCGCTAGGGACGCAATCTCCCTCTGGGGCCAACGTCCTGACTTTC. Translated, it gives CAISELSPLGTQSPSGANVLTF.

CDR3 protein: CSASPEAFEPDTQYF. CDR3 coding DNA: TGCAGTGCTAGCCCCGAGGCGTTCGAGCCAGATACGCAGTATTTT. V usage is TRBV20-1 and J usage is TRBJ2-3, with D unclear. The CDR3 runs to 15 residues. V was shortened by 3 bases and J by 4 bases, with 17 bases between the two germline ends. The germline V gene has CDR1 DFQATT and CDR2 SNEGSKA (reference sequence).